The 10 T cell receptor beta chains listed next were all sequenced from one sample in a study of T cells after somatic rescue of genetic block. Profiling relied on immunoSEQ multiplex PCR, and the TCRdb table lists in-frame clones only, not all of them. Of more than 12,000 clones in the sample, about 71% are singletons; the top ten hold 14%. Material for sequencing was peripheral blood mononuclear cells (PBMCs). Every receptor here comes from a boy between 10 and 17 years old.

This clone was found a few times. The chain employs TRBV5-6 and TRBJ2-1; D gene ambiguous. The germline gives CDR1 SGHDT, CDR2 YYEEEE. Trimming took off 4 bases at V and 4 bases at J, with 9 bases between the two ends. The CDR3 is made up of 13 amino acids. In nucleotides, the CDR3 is TGTGCCAGCAGCCGGGTGGGGTACAATGAGCAGTTCTTC. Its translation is CASSRVGYNEQFF.

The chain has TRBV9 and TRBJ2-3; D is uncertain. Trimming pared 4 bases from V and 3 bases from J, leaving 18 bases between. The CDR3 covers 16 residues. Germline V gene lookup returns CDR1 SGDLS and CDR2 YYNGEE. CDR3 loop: CASSPRLGKDTDTQYF. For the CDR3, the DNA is TGTGCCAGCAGCCCCCGACTGGGAAAGGATACAGATACGCAGTATTTT.

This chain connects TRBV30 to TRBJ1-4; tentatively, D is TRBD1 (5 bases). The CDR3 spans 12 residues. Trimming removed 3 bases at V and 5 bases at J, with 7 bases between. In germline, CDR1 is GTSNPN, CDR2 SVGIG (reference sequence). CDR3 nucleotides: TGTGCCTGGAGGCCAGGGAATGAAAAACTGTTTTTT. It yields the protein CAWRPGNEKLFF.

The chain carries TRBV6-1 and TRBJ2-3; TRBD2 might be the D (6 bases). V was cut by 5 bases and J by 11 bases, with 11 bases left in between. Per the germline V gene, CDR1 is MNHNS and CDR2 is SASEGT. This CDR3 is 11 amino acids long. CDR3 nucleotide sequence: TGTGCCAGCAGTTCTGCCGGGGGGCAGTATTTT. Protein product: CASSSAGGQYF.

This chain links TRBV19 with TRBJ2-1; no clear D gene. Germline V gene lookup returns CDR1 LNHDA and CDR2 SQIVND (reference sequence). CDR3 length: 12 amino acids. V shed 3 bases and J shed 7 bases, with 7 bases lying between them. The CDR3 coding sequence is TGTGCCAGTAGTATTTACTGGAATGAGCAGTTCTTC. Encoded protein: CASSIYWNEQFF.

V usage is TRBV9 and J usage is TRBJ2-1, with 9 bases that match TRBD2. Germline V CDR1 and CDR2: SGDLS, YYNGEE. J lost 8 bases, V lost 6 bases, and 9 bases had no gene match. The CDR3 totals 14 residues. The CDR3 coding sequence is TGTGCCAGCAACCCCGGGACTAGCTCGGATGAGCAGTTCTTC. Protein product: CASNPGTSSDEQFF.

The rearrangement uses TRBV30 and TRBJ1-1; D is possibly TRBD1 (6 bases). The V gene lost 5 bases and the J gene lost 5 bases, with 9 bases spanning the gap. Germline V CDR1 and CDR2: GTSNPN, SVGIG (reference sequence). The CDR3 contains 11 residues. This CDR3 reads CAWGGRTEAFF. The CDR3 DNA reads TGTGCCTGGGGGGGGCGGACTGAAGCTTTCTTT.

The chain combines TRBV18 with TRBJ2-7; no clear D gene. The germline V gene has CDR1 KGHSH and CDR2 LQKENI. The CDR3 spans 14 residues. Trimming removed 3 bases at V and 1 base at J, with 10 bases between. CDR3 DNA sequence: TGTGCCAGCTCACCGGTTACAGTTTCCTACGAGCAGTACTTC. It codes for CASSPVTVSYEQYF.

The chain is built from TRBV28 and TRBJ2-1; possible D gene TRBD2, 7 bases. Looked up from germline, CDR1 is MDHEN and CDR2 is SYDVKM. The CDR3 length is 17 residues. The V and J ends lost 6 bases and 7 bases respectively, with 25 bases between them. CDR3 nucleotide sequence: TGTGCCAGCAGCTCCCGGATGGTGAGGGGGGGAGGGAATGAGCAGTTCTTC. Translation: CASSSRMVRGGGNEQFF.

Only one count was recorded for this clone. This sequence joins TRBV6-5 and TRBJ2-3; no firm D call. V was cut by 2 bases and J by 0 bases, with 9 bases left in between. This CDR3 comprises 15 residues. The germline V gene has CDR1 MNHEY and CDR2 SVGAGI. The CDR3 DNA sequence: TGTGCCAGCAGTTACAGAGCGCTCAGCACAGATACGCAGTATTTT. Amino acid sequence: CASSYRALSTDTQYF.